This TCR beta chain was found in a study of T cell responses to AZD1222 COVID-19 vaccine. Study-level results: Recipients of two AZD1222 doses showed rising Spike-specific TCR breadth and depth.

With respect to this clone: Its antigen is unknown.

Here immunoSEQ multiplex PCR was the method, and the copy in TCRdb shows in-frame clones only, minus some. Among about 54,000 clones listed, more than 70% were seen once. CDR3 length: 16 amino acids. J is TRBJ2-7 and V is TRBV21-1; the tabulated D call, TRBD2, remains unverified against the DNA. TRBV21-1 corresponds to a pseudogene. This sequence originates from an adult who received the AZD1222 COVID-19 vaccine. The sample was peripheral blood, taken 28 days after the second AZD1222 dose. The CDR3 sequence: CASSKVLRRGTHEQYF. The CDR3 DNA sequence: TGTGCCAGCAGCAAAGTTCTACGGCGGGGAACCCACGAGCAGTACTTC.